This TCR beta chain was captured by sequencing in a study of T cells after yellow fever vaccination. One entry per CDR3 protein results from TCRdb running MiXCR on the 5' RACE reads. The repertoire holds nearly 550,000 distinct CDR3 sequences, 15% to 20% seen once, with roughly an eighth in the top ten. Note on this clonotype: Its antigen remains unknown.

V was shortened by 0 bases and J by 6 bases, with 13 bases between the two germline ends. CDR3 length equals 14 residues. Germline values: CDR1 SGHRS, CDR2 YFSETQ. Notes on the study in general: Most clones from primary vaccination were detected again post-booster (96% CD4, 70% to 90% CD8). The secondary response showed a weaker magnitude and a faster peak, day 5 versus 15. There was a small share of clonotypes that showed up in both the CD4 and CD8 compartments. Researchers cautioned that FACS-sorted repertoires could harbor abundant clonotypes contaminating from the bulk population.

The origin of this receptor is a man in his thirties or forties who received the YFV17D yellow fever vaccine. This chain links TRBV5-1 with TRBJ2-7; possible D gene TRBD2, 6 bases. Sequenced here: PBMCs, sampled 15 days after the yellow fever booster vaccination. DNA of the CDR3: TGCGCCAGCAGCTTGGGGAAGGCAGCGGGCGAGCAGTACTTC. This sequence encodes CASSLGKAAGEQYF.